These T cell receptor beta chains were read from a single sample in a study of CD8 T cells in Susac syndrome. TCRdb redid the calling of the immunoSEQ multiplex PCR reads with MiXCR, one entry per CDR3 protein. Of a few hundred thousand distinct CDR3 sequences in the sample, roughly 93% were seen once. Sequencing was carried out using CD4+ T cells from PBMCs. All receptors come from a human donor with multiple sclerosis. Each CDR3 is given with its conserved first and last residue. Each record gives: clone size, V gene, J gene, D gene, CDR3 protein, CDR3 DNA. The D gene is left open where the match is weak. Clone size is given for some rows only: seen once, a few or many times, or a class if the clone is expanded.

NA	TRBV9	TRBJ2-1	TRBD2	CASSVSGRGPYNEQFF	TGTGCCAGCAGCGTTAGCGGGAGGGGGCCCTACAATGAGCAGTTCTTC
NA	TRBV19	TRBJ2-4	NA	CASSNLGQGGRAKNIQYF	TGTGCCAGTAGTAATCTGGGGCAGGGGGGCCGTGCCAAAAACATTCAGTACTTC
once	TRBV5-4	TRBJ2-5	TRBD2	CASSPTSGGWETQYF	TGTGCCAGCAGTCCGACTAGCGGGGGGTGGGAGACCCAGTACTTC
NA	TRBV27	TRBJ2-7	TRBD1	CASSWTGGIYEQYF	TGTGCCAGCAGCTGGACAGGGGGAATTTACGAGCAGTACTTC
NA	TRBV5-1	TRBJ2-1	TRBD1	CASRQRTGRDEQFF	TGCGCCAGCAGACAACGGACAGGCAGAGATGAGCAGTTCTTC
NA	TRBV12-5	TRBJ1-2	NA	CASGLFDGVWYGYTF	TGTGCTAGTGGTTTGTTTGACGGAGTCTGGTATGGCTACACCTTC
NA	TRBV18	TRBJ1-1	NA	CASSPPQMTGEAFF	TGTGCCAGCTCACCTCCGCAGATGACGGGAGAGGCTTTCTTT
NA	TRBV29-1	TRBJ2-1	TRBD2	CSVELAGGDEQFF	TGCAGCGTTGAACTAGCGGGAGGAGATGAGCAGTTCTTC
once	TRBV6-6	TRBJ2-1	NA	CASSYPAGRYNEQFF	TGTGCCAGCAGTTACCCCGCGGGGAGATACAATGAGCAGTTCTTC
NA	TRBV6-1	TRBJ1-5	NA	CASKEVANNQPQHF	TGTGCCAGCAAGGAGGTGGCCAACAATCAGCCCCAGCATTTT
NA	TRBV28	TRBJ2-3	TRBD2	CASSLAGGPTDTQYF	TGTGCCAGCAGTTTAGCGGGAGGGCCCACAGATACGCAGTATTTT
NA	TRBV5-1	TRBJ2-5	TRBD1	CASSFSTGEETQYF	TGCGCCAGCAGCTTCTCGACAGGGGAAGAGACCCAGTACTTC
NA	TRBV11-2	TRBJ2-5	TRBD1	CASSLGRDRPYF	TGTGCCAGCAGCCTTGGTCGGGACAGGCCTTACTTC
NA	TRBV7-2	TRBJ1-1	NA	CASSPPGARNTEAFF	TGTGCCAGCAGTCCCCCGGGGGCGCGCAACACTGAAGCTTTCTTT
NA	TRBV3-1	TRBJ2-5	NA	CASSQDASKETQYF	TGTGCCAGCAGCCAAGACGCCAGTAAGGAGACCCAGTACTTC
NA	TRBV6-5	TRBJ2-1	NA	CASSYSSSSSYNEQFF	TGTGCCAGCAGTTACTCGTCTAGCAGCTCCTACAATGAGCAGTTCTTC
NA	TRBV7-7	TRBJ2-5	TRBD1	CASSLDRRETQYF	TGTGCCAGCAGCTTGGACAGGCGGGAGACCCAGTACTTC